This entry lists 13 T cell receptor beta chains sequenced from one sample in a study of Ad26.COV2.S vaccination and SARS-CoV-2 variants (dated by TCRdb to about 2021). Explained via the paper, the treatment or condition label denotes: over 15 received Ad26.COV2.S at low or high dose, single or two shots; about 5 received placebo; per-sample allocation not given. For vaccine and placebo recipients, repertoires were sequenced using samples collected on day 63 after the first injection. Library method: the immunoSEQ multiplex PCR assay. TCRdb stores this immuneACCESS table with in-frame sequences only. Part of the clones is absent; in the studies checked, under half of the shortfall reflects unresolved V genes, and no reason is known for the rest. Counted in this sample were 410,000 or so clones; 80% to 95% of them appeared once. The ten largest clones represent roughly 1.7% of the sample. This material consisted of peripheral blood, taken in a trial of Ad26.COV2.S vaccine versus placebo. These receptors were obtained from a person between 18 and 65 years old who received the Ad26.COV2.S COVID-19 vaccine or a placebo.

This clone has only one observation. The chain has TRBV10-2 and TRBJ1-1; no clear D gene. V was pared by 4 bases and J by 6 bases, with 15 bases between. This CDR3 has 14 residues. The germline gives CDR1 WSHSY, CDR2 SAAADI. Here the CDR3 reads CASSVERPRPEAFF. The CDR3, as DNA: TGCGCCAGCAGTGTAGAGAGGCCTCGGCCTGAAGCTTTCTTT.

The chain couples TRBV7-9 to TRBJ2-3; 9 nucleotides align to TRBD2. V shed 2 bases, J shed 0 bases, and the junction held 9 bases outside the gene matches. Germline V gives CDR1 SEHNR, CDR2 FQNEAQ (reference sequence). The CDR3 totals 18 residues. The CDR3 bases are TGTGCCAGCAGCTTATCGGAAAGCGGGGGGCTGAGCACAGATACGCAGTATTTT. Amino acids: CASSLSESGGLSTDTQYF.

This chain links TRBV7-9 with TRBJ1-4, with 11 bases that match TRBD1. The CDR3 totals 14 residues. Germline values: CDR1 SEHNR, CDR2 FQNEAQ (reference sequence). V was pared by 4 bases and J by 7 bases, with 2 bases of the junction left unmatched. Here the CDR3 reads CASSWTGGAEKLFF. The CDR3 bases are TGTGCCAGCAGCTGGACAGGGGGCGCTGAAAAACTGTTTTTT.

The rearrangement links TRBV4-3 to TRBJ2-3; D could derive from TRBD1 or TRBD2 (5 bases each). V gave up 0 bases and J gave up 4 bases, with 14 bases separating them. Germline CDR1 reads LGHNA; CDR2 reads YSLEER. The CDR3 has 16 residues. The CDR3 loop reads CASSQDRDQGADTQYF. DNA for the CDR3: TGCGCCAGCAGCCAAGATAGGGACCAGGGCGCAGATACGCAGTATTTT.

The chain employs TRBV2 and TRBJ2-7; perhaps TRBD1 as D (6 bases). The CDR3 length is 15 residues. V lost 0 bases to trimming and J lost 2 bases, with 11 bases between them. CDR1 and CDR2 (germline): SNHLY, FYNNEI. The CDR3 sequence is CASSEALQGPYEQYF. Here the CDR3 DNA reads TGTGCCAGCAGTGAAGCTCTACAGGGTCCCTACGAGCAGTACTTC.

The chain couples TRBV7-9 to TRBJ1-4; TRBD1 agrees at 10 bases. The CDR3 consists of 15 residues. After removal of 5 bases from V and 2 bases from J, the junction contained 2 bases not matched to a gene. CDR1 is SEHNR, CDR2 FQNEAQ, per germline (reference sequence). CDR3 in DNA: TGTGCCAGCAGCCGGACAGGGGGGACTAATGAAAAACTGTTTTTT. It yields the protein CASSRTGGTNEKLFF.

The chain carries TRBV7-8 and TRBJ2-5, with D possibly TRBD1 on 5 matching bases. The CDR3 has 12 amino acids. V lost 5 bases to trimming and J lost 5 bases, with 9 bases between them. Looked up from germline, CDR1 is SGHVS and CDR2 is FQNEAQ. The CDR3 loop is CASSTRVETQYF. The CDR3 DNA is TGTGCCAGCAGCACCAGGGTGGAGACCCAGTACTTC.

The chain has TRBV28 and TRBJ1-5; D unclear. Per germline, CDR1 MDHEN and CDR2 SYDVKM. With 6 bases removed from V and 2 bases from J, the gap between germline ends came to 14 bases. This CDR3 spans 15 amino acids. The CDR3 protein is CASSPPPSGNQPQHF. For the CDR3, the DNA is TGTGCCAGCAGCCCCCCTCCCTCGGGCAATCAGCCCCAGCATTTT.

In DNA, the CDR3 is TGTGCCAGCAGCTTAGCGGGGGATTATAGCAATCAGCCCCAGCATTTT. Translating it yields CASSLAGDYSNQPQHF. The chain joins TRBV7-8 to TRBJ1-5; weak D call: TRBD1 (5 bases). V was pared by 0 bases and J by 0 bases, with 9 bases between. Germline CDR1 reads SGHVS; CDR2 reads FQNEAQ. The CDR3 is 16 amino acids.

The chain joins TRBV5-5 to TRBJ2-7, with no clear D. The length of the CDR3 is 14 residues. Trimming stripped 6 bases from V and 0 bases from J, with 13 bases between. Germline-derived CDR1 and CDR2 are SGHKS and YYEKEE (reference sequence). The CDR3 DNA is TGTGCCAGCACCGAGGCCACAATCTCCTACGAGCAGTACTTC. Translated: CASTEATISYEQYF.

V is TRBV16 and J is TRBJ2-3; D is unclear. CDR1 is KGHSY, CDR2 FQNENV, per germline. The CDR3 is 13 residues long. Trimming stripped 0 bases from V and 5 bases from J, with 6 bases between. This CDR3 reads CASSQSPRDTQYF. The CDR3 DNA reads TGTGCCAGCAGCCAATCCCCGCGAGATACGCAGTATTTT.

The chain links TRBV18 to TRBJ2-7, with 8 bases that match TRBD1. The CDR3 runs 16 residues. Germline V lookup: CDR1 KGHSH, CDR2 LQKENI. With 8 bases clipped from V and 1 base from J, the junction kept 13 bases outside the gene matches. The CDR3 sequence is CASKEGVGTGSYEQYF. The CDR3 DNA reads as TGTGCCAGCAAAGAAGGTGTGGGGACAGGATCCTACGAGCAGTACTTC.

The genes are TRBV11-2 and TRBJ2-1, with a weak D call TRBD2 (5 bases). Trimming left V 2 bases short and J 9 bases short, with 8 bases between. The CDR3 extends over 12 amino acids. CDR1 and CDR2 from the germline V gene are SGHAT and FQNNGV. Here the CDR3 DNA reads TGTGCCAGCAGCTTATTGGGGAGTGAGCAGTTCTTC. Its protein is CASSLLGSEQFF.